These T cell receptor beta chains were read from a single sample in a study of shared clonotypes between healthy human individuals. Repertoires were generated with immunoSEQ multiplex PCR, while TCRdb's copy carries only in-frame clones and drops some. The table has 1,400,000 or so clones, approximately 98.5% seen once; the top ten hold over 0.3%. Sequenced input: naive CD4+ T cells sorted from blood. These receptors were obtained from a man under 40 in good health. Both conserved end residues are part of each CDR3. The order of the fields is clone size, J gene, D gene, V gene, CDR3 length, CDR3 DNA, CDR3 protein. A D gene is named only where the DNA matches it firmly. Only some rows state a clone size, as once, few, many or a class for expanded clones.

abundance: once
j_gene: TRBJ2-7
d_gene: NA
v_gene: TRBV27
len: 15
CDR3nt: TGTGCCAGCAGTTTTGCGACGGGGCCAAGCTACGAGCAGTACTTC
CDR3aa: CASSFATGPSYEQYF

abundance: NA
j_gene: TRBJ2-7
d_gene: TRBD1
v_gene: TRBV28
len: 17
CDR3nt: TGTGCCAGCAGCGAACCTCGCCTCCGGGACAGGGGCGACGAGCAGTACTTC
CDR3aa: CASSEPRLRDRGDEQYF

abundance: NA
j_gene: TRBJ2-1
d_gene: TRBD1
v_gene: TRBV2
len: 14
CDR3nt: TGTGCCAGCATCCACGGACAGGTACACAATGAGCAGTTCTTC
CDR3aa: CASIHGQVHNEQFF

abundance: NA
j_gene: TRBJ2-4
d_gene: NA
v_gene: TRBV7-2
len: 15
CDR3nt: TGTGCCAGCAGCACCCGAGTAGGGGCCAAAAACATTCAGTACTTC
CDR3aa: CASSTRVGAKNIQYF

abundance: NA
j_gene: TRBJ1-4
d_gene: TRBD1
v_gene: TRBV9
len: 16
CDR3nt: TGTGCCAGCAGCCCCTCAATAGGGCAGGGGGATGAAAAACTGTTTTTT
CDR3aa: CASSPSIGQGDEKLFF

abundance: NA
j_gene: TRBJ1-2
d_gene: NA
v_gene: TRBV7-9
len: 14
CDR3nt: TGTGCCAGCAACCCTGGGGCGGAGTCAATTGGATACACCTTC
CDR3aa: CASNPGAESIGYTF

abundance: NA
j_gene: TRBJ2-1
d_gene: TRBD2
v_gene: TRBV5-1
len: 17
CDR3nt: TGCGCCAGCAGCTTATTTAGCGGGAGGGTTTCCTACAATGAGCAGTTCTTC
CDR3aa: CASSLFSGRVSYNEQFF

abundance: NA
j_gene: TRBJ2-7
d_gene: NA
v_gene: TRBV27
len: 12
CDR3nt: TGTGCCAGCACCACCCGAGGCTACGAGCAGTACTTC
CDR3aa: CASTTRGYEQYF

abundance: NA
j_gene: TRBJ2-1
d_gene: NA
v_gene: TRBV7-2
len: 16
CDR3nt: TGTGCCAGCAGCACCCGTGCGGGAACTCTGTACAATGAGCAGTTCTTC
CDR3aa: CASSTRAGTLYNEQFF

abundance: NA
j_gene: TRBJ2-1
d_gene: TRBD2
v_gene: TRBV18
len: 16
CDR3nt: TGTGCCAGCTCACCGCCGACTAGCGGGAGAAACAATGAGCAGTTCTTC
CDR3aa: CASSPPTSGRNNEQFF

abundance: NA
j_gene: TRBJ2-1
d_gene: NA
v_gene: TRBV7-9
len: 14
CDR3nt: TGTGCCAGCAGCTCTCAGGCTGGGTACAATGAGCAGTTCTTC
CDR3aa: CASSSQAGYNEQFF

abundance: NA
j_gene: TRBJ2-7
d_gene: TRBD1
v_gene: TRBV28
len: 15
CDR3nt: TGTGCCAGCAGGACTCGACAGGGGGGGTCCTACGAGCAGTACTTC
CDR3aa: CASRTRQGGSYEQYF

abundance: NA
j_gene: TRBJ1-5
d_gene: NA
v_gene: TRBV18
len: 12
CDR3nt: TGTGCCAGCTCACGGGGGGAAGGGCCCCAGCATTTT
CDR3aa: CASSRGEGPQHF

abundance: NA
j_gene: TRBJ2-7
d_gene: TRBD2
v_gene: TRBV28
len: 18
CDR3nt: TGTGCCAGCAGCTCACCACCGGGACTAGCGGGAGGGAGGTACGAGCAGTACTTC
CDR3aa: CASSSPPGLAGGRYEQYF

abundance: NA
j_gene: TRBJ2-7
d_gene: NA
v_gene: TRBV2
len: 15
CDR3nt: TGTGCCAGCAGTGCTAAGGGACGGGAACGCTACGAGCAGTACTTC
CDR3aa: CASSAKGRERYEQYF

abundance: NA
j_gene: TRBJ2-2
d_gene: TRBD1
v_gene: TRBV2
len: 17
CDR3nt: TGTGCCAGCCGGGACAGGGGAAAAATTAGGAACACCGGGGAGCTGTTTTTT
CDR3aa: CASRDRGKIRNTGELFF

abundance: NA
j_gene: TRBJ2-2
d_gene: NA
v_gene: TRBV28
len: 12
CDR3nt: TGTGCCAGCGGCCGAGGCACCGGGGAGCTGTTTTTT
CDR3aa: CASGRGTGELFF

abundance: NA
j_gene: TRBJ2-3
d_gene: TRBD2
v_gene: TRBV29-1
len: 14
CDR3nt: TGCAGCGCGGCGGCTAGCGGGAGCCGAGATACGCAGTATTTT
CDR3aa: CSAAASGSRDTQYF

abundance: NA
j_gene: TRBJ2-1
d_gene: NA
v_gene: TRBV7-2
len: 15
CDR3nt: TGTGCCAGCAGCTCAAATTATGTATCCTACAATGAGCAGTTCTTC
CDR3aa: CASSSNYVSYNEQFF

abundance: NA
j_gene: TRBJ2-7
d_gene: TRBD1
v_gene: TRBV9
len: 14
CDR3nt: TGTGCCAGCAGCGTAGGAAACAGGGGCTACGAGCAGTACTTC
CDR3aa: CASSVGNRGYEQYF

abundance: NA
j_gene: TRBJ2-7
d_gene: NA
v_gene: TRBV20-1
len: 11
CDR3nt: TGCAGTGCTAGTGGAGCCTACGAGCAGTACTTC
CDR3aa: CSASGAYEQYF

abundance: NA
j_gene: TRBJ2-1
d_gene: NA
v_gene: TRBV28
len: 14
CDR3nt: TGTGCCAGCACGTCGGGGACACTATACAATGAGCAGTTCTTC
CDR3aa: CASTSGTLYNEQFF

abundance: once
j_gene: TRBJ2-3
d_gene: TRBD1
v_gene: TRBV19
len: 14
CDR3nt: TGTGCCAGTAGTATAGTAACAGGGGCCGATACGCAGTATTTT
CDR3aa: CASSIVTGADTQYF

abundance: NA
j_gene: TRBJ2-7
d_gene: NA
v_gene: TRBV5-6
len: 15
CDR3nt: TGTGCCAGCAGTACCTCGGTAGGTACCCCCTACGAGCAGTACTTC
CDR3aa: CASSTSVGTPYEQYF

abundance: once
j_gene: TRBJ2-7
d_gene: NA
v_gene: TRBV15
len: 14
CDR3nt: TGTGCCACCAGCAGAGCCTCTAACCGACGCGAGCAGTACTTC
CDR3aa: CATSRASNRREQYF

abundance: NA
j_gene: TRBJ1-2
d_gene: NA
v_gene: TRBV29-1
len: 11
CDR3nt: TGCAGCGTTGATCCCTTCTATGGCTACACCTTC
CDR3aa: CSVDPFYGYTF

abundance: NA
j_gene: TRBJ2-7
d_gene: NA
v_gene: TRBV9
len: 12
CDR3nt: TGTGCCAGCAGCGCCGGAGGCAGGGCAGCCCACTTC
CDR3aa: CASSAGGRAAHF

abundance: NA
j_gene: TRBJ1-2
d_gene: TRBD1
v_gene: TRBV10-3
len: 13
CDR3nt: TGTGCCATCAGTGAGACAGGGGTCTATGGCTACACCTTC
CDR3aa: CAISETGVYGYTF

abundance: NA
j_gene: TRBJ2-3
d_gene: TRBD2
v_gene: TRBV5-4
len: 16
CDR3nt: TGTGCCAGCAGCTTGGAGCTAGCGGGAATGACAGATACGCAGTATTTT
CDR3aa: CASSLELAGMTDTQYF

abundance: NA
j_gene: TRBJ2-1
d_gene: TRBD2
v_gene: TRBV7-9
len: 15
CDR3nt: TGTGCCAGCAGCTTAGGGGGGTCTAGCGGCGATGAGCAGTTCTTC
CDR3aa: CASSLGGSSGDEQFF

abundance: NA
j_gene: TRBJ1-1
d_gene: NA
v_gene: TRBV7-9
len: 13
CDR3nt: TGTGCCAGCAGCTTAGGGGAGGCCACTGAAGCTTTCTTT
CDR3aa: CASSLGEATEAFF

abundance: NA
j_gene: TRBJ1-2
d_gene: NA
v_gene: TRBV10-3
len: 13
CDR3nt: TGTGCCATAGGGTCCAACGGTAACTATGGCTACACCTTC
CDR3aa: CAIGSNGNYGYTF

abundance: NA
j_gene: TRBJ1-4
d_gene: NA
v_gene: TRBV18
len: 13
CDR3nt: TGTGCCAGCTCACCCACCAACGAGGAAAAACTGTTTTTT
CDR3aa: CASSPTNEEKLFF

abundance: NA
j_gene: TRBJ2-7
d_gene: TRBD2
v_gene: TRBV11-3
len: 14
CDR3nt: TGTGCCAGCAGCTTACGGGGGGAATCCCACGAGCAGTACTTC
CDR3aa: CASSLRGESHEQYF

abundance: NA
j_gene: TRBJ2-3
d_gene: TRBD1
v_gene: TRBV29-1
len: 14
CDR3nt: TGCAGCGTTGTAGTCAGGGGGCCCACAGATACGCAGTATTTT
CDR3aa: CSVVVRGPTDTQYF

abundance: NA
j_gene: TRBJ2-4
d_gene: NA
v_gene: TRBV28
len: 20
CDR3nt: TGTGCCAGCAGTTTATTAGGAAATTCCAAAGTACGGCTAGCCAAAAACATTCAGTACTTC
CDR3aa: CASSLLGNSKVRLAKNIQYF

abundance: NA
j_gene: TRBJ1-1
d_gene: TRBD1
v_gene: TRBV4-1
len: 15
CDR3nt: TGCGCCAGCAGCCTTAGTCCCGGGACAGGGTTTGAAGCTTTCTTT
CDR3aa: CASSLSPGTGFEAFF

abundance: NA
j_gene: TRBJ2-7
d_gene: NA
v_gene: TRBV5-1
len: 12
CDR3nt: TGCGCCAGCAGCTACAACAGGGACGAGCAGTACTTC
CDR3aa: CASSYNRDEQYF

abundance: NA
j_gene: TRBJ2-3
d_gene: NA
v_gene: TRBV18
len: 16
CDR3nt: TGTGCCAGCTCACCACCGGGGGGAGATGTACAAGATACGCAGTATTTT
CDR3aa: CASSPPGGDVQDTQYF

abundance: NA
j_gene: TRBJ2-3
d_gene: TRBD2
v_gene: TRBV5-1
len: 16
CDR3nt: TGCGCCAGCAGCTTGGGGCTAGCGGCGCGCACAGATACGCAGTATTTT
CDR3aa: CASSLGLAARTDTQYF

abundance: NA
j_gene: TRBJ2-1
d_gene: TRBD2
v_gene: TRBV28
len: 15
CDR3nt: TGTGCCAGCGGCACCCTACTAGCGGGAGTCAATGAGCAGTTCTTC
CDR3aa: CASGTLLAGVNEQFF

abundance: NA
j_gene: TRBJ2-3
d_gene: TRBD2
v_gene: TRBV5-6
len: 16
CDR3nt: TGTGCCAGCAGCTTGGGTGCTAGCGGGAGGCCAGATACGCAGTATTTT
CDR3aa: CASSLGASGRPDTQYF

abundance: NA
j_gene: TRBJ2-2
d_gene: TRBD1
v_gene: TRBV7-2
len: 16
CDR3nt: TGTGCCAGCAGCATCCGCGGGACAGGGGTGTCCGGGGAGCTGTTTTTT
CDR3aa: CASSIRGTGVSGELFF